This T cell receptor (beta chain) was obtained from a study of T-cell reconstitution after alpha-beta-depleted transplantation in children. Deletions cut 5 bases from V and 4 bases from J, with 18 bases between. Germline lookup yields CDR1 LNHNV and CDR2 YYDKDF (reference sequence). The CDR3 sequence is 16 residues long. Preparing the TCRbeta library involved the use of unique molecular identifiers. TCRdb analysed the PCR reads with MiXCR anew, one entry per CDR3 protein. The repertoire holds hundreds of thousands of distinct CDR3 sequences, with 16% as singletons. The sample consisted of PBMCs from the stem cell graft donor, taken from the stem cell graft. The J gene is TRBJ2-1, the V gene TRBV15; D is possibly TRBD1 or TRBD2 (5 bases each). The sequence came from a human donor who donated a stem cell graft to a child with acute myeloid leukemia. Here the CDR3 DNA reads TGTGCCACCAGCGCCGTCGACAGAGCGGCGTACAATGAGCAGTTCTTC. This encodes CATSAVDRAAYNEQFF.